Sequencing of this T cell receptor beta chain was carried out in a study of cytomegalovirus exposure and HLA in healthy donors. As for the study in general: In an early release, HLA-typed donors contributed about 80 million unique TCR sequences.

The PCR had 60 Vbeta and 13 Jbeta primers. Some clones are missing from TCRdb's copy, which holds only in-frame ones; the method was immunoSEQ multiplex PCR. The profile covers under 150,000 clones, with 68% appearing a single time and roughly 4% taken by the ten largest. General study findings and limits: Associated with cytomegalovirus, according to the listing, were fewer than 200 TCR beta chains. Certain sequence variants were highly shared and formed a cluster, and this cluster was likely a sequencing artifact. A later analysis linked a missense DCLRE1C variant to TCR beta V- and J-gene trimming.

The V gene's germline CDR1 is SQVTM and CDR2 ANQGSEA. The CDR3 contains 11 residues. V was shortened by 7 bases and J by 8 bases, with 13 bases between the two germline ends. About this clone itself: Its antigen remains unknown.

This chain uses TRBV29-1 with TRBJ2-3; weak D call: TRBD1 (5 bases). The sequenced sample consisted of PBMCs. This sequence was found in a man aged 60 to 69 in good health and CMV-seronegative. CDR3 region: CSGGSVGTQYF. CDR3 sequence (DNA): TGCAGCGGGGGCTCTGTAGGTACGCAGTATTTT.